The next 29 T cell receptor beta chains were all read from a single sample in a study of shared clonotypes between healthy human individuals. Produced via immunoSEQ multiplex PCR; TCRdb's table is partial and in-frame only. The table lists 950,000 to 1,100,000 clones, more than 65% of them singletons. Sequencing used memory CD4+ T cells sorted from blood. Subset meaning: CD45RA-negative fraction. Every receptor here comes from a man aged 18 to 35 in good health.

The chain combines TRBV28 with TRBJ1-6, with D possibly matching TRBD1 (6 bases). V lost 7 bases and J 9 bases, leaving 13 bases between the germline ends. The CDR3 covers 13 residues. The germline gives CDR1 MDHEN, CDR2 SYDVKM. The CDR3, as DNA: TGTGCCAGCAAGCCGGGAGGGGGTTCACCCCTCCACTTT. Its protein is CASKPGGGSPLHF.

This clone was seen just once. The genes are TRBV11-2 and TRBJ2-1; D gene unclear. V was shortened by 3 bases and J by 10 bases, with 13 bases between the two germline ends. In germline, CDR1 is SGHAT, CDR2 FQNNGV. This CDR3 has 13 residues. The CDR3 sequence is CASSLNLAGEQFF. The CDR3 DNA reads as TGTGCCAGCAGCTTGAACCTGGCCGGGGAGCAGTTCTTC.

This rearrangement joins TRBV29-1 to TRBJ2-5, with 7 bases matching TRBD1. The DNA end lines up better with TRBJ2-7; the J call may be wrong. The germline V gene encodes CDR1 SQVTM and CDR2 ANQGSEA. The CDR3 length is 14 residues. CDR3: CSVQTQTGAYEQYF. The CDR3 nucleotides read TGCAGCGTTCAGACGCAAACAGGGGCCTACGAGCAGTACTTC.

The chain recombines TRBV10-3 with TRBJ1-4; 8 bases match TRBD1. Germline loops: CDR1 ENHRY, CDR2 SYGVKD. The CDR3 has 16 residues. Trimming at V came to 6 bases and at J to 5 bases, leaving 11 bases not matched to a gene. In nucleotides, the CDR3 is TGTGCCATCAGGGAGGGGTTGGGACAGGACAATGAAAAACTGTTTTTT. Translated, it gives CAIREGLGQDNEKLFF.

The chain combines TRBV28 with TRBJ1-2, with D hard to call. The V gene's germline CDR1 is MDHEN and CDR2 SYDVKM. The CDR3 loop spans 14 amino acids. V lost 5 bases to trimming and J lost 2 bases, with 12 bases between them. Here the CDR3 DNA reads TGTGCCAGCAGTCCCACCCGGGAGAACTATGGCTACACCTTC. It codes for CASSPTRENYGYTF.

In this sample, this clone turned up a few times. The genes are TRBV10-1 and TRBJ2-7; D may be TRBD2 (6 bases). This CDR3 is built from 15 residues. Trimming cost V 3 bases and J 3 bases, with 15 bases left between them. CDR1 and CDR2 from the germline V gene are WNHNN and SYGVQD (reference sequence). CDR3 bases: TGCGCCAGCAGTGACTTGGGGACCGGGAGCTACGAGCAGTACTTC. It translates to CASSDLGTGSYEQYF.

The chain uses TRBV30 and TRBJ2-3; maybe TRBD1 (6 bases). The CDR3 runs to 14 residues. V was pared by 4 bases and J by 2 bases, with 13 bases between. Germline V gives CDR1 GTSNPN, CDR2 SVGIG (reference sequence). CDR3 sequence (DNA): TGTGCCTGGACCCCGGGACAAATCACAGATACGCAGTATTTT. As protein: CAWTPGQITDTQYF. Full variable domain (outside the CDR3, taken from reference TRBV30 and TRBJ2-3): SQTIHQWPATLVQPVGSPLSLECTVEGTSNPNLYWYRQAAGRGLQLLFYSVGIGQISSEVPQNLSASRPQDRQFILSSKKLLLSDSGFYLCAWTPGQITDTQYFGPGTRLTVL.

CDR3 region: CASSFARDSHNEQFF. The CDR3 DNA follows: TGTGCCAGCAGTTTCGCCCGGGACAGCCACAATGAGCAGTTCTTC. The rearrangement uses TRBV27 and TRBJ2-1; 7 bases line up with TRBD1. The CDR3 is made up of 15 amino acids. Looked up from germline, CDR1 is MNHEY and CDR2 is SMNVEV (reference sequence). V gave up 3 bases and J gave up 5 bases; unmatched junction bases: 7.

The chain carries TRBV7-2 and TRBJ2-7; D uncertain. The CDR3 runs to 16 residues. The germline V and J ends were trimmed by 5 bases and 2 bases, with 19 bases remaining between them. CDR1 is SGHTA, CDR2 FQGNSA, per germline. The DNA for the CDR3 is TGTGCCAGCAGCCCACCCGGGTCACCAGATCCCTACGAGCAGTACTTC. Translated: CASSPPGSPDPYEQYF.

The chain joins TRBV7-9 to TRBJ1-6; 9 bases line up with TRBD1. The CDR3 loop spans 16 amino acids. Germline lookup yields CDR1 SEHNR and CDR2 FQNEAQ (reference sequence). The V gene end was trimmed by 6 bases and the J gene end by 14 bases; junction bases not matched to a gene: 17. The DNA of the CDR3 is TGTGCCAGCAGACCGGGGCCGGGACAGGGCCTAAACACCCTCCACTTT. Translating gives CASRPGPGQGLNTLHF.

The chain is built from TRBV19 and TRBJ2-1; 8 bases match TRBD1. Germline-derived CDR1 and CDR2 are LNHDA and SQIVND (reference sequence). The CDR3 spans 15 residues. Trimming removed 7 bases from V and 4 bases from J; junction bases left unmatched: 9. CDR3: CASTQGQGGYNEQFF. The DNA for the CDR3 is TGTGCCAGTACCCAAGGACAGGGCGGATACAATGAGCAGTTCTTC.

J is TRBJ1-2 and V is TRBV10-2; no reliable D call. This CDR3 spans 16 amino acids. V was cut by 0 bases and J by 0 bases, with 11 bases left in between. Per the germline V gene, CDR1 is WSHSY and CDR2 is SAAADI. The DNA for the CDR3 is TGCGCCAGCAGTGAGTCAGGCCGGACGTCTAACTATGGCTACACCTTC. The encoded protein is CASSESGRTSNYGYTF.

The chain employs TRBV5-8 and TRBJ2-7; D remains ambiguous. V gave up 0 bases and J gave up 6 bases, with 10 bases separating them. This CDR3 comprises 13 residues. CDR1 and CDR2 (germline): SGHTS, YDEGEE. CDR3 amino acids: CASSLANGFEQYF. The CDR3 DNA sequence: TGTGCCAGCAGCTTGGCCAACGGGTTCGAGCAGTACTTC.

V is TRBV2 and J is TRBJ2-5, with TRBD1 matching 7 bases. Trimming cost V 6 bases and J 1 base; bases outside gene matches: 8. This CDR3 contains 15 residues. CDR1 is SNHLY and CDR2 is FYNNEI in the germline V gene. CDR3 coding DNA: TGTGCCAGCAGAGCCTTGGGACAGTCCCAAGAGACCCAGTACTTC. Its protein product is CASRALGQSQETQYF.

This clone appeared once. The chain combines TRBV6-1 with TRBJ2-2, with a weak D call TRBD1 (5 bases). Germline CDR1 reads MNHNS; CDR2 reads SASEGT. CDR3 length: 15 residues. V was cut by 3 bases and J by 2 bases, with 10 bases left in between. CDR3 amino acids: CASSDFQGNTGELFF. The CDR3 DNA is TGTGCCAGCAGTGATTTTCAGGGCAACACCGGGGAGCTGTTTTTT.

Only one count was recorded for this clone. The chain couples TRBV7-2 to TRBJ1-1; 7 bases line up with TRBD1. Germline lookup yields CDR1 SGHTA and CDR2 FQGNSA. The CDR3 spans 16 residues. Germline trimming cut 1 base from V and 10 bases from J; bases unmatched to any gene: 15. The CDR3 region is CASSLDHSTGRNLAFF. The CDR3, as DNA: TGTGCCAGCAGCTTAGACCATTCGACAGGGAGGAATTTAGCTTTCTTT.

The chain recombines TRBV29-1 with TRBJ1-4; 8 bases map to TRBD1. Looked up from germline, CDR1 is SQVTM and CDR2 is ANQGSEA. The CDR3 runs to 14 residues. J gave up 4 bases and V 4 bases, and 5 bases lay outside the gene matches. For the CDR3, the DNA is TGCAGCGTTGCGGACAGGGCCGGTAATGAAAAACTGTTTTTT. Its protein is CSVADRAGNEKLFF.

The CDR3 sequence: CASSTGGDTGELFF. The CDR3 nucleotides read TGTGCCAGCAGTACAGGGGGGGACACCGGGGAGCTGTTTTTT. The rearrangement joins TRBV4-2 to TRBJ2-2; D is perhaps TRBD1 (8 bases). This CDR3 has 14 residues. From germline, CDR1 is LGHNA and CDR2 YNFKEQ. The V end was cut by 6 bases, the J end by 3 bases, with 11 bases between.

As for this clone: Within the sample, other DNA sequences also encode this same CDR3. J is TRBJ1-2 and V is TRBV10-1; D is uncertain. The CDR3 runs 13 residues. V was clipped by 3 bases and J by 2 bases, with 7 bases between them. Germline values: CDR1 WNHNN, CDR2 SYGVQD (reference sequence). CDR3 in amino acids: CASSEQKNYGYTF. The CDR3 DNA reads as TGCGCCAGCAGTGAACAGAAGAACTATGGCTACACCTTC.

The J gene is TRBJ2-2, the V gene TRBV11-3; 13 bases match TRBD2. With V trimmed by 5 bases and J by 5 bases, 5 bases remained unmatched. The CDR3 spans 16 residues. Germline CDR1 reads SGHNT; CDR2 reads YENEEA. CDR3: CASSPRLAGGTGELFF. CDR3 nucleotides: TGTGCCAGCAGCCCGAGACTAGCGGGAGGAACCGGGGAGCTGTTTTTT.

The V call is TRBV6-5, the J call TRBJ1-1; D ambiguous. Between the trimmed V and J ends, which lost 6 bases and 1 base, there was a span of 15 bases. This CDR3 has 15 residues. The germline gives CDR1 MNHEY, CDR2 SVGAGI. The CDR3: CASRADGLGNTEAFF. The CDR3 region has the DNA TGTGCCAGCAGGGCCGATGGGTTGGGGAACACTGAAGCTTTCTTT.

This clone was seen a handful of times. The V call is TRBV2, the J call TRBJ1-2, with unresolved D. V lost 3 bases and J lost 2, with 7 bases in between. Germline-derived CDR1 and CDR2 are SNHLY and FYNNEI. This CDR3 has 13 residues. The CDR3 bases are TGTGCCAGCAGTGAGAGGGAGAACTATGGCTACACCTTC. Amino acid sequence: CASSERENYGYTF.

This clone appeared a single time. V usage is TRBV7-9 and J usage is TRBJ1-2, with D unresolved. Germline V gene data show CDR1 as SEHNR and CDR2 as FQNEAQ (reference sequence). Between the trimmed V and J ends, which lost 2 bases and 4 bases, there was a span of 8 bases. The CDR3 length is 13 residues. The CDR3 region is CASSLPSVYGYTF. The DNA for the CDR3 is TGTGCCAGCAGCTTACCGAGTGTCTATGGCTACACCTTC.

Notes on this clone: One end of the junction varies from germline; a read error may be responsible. Here the CDR3 DNA reads TGTGTCATCAGGGACAGTCCAGATACGCAGTATTTT. Translating gives CVIRDSPDTQYF. The rearrangement uses TRBV10-3 and TRBJ2-3, with TRBD1 matching 7 bases. This CDR3 contains 12 residues. The germline V gene encodes CDR1 ENHRY and CDR2 SYGVKD.

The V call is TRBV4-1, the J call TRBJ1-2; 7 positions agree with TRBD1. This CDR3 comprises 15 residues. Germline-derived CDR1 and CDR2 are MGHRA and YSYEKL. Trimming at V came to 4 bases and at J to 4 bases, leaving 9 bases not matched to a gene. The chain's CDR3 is CASSPQSQGTYGYTF. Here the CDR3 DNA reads TGCGCCAGCAGCCCTCAATCACAGGGGACCTATGGCTACACCTTC.

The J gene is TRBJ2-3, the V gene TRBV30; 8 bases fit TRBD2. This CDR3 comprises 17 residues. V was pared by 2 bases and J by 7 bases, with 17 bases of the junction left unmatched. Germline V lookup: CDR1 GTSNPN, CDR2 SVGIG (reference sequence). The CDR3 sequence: CAWSRGGRTSLEHTQYF. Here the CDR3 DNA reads TGTGCCTGGAGTCGCGGGGGCAGGACTAGCTTGGAGCATACGCAGTATTTT.

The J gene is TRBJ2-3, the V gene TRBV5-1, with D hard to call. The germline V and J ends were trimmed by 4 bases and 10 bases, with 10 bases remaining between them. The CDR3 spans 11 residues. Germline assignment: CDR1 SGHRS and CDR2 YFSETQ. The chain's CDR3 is CASSEGSAQYF. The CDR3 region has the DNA TGCGCCAGCAGCGAAGGGTCTGCGCAGTATTTT.

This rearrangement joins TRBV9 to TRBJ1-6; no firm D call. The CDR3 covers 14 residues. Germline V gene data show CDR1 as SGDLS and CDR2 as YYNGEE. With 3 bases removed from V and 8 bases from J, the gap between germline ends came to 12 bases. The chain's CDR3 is CASSGSRADSPLHF. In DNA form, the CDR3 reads TGTGCCAGCAGCGGCTCCCGGGCAGATTCACCCCTCCACTTT.

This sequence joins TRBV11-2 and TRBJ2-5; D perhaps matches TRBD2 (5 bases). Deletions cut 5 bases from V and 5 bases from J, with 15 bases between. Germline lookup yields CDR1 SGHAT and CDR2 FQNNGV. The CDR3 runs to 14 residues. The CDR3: CASSPLASSETQYF. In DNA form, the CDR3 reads TGTGCCAGCAGCCCTCTAGCTTCCTCGGAGACCCAGTACTTC. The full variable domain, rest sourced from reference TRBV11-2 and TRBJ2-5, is EAGVAQSPRYKIIEKRQSVAFWCNPISGHATLYWYQQILGQGPKLLIQFQNNGVVDDSQLPKDRFSAERLKGVDSTLKIQPAKLEDSAVYLCASSPLASSETQYFGPGTRLLVL.